This T cell receptor beta chain appears in the sequencing data of a study of molecular identifiers for immune sequencing clone quantification. The V gene's germline CDR1 is SGDLS and CDR2 YYNGEE. CDR3 length equals 15 residues. V shed 2 bases and J shed 0 bases, with 11 bases lying between them. TCRdb re-called the PCR reads through MiXCR, storing one row per CDR3 protein. The table records fewer than 350,000 distinct CDR3 sequences, 24% of them present only once. Naive CD8 T cells were sorted as CD8+CD4-CCR7+CD45RA+. This clonotype has more than one count but fewer than ten. Sequenced sample: naive CD8+ T cells from blood, with Jurkat cell RNA spiked in. Subset meaning: FACS-sorted CD8+CD4-CCR7+CD45RA+ naive T cells. The chain links TRBV9 to TRBJ2-5; either TRBD1 or TRBD2 may fit D (5 bases each). The TCR comes from a human donor in good health. Some libraries in this study had Jurkat cell RNA spiked in. In DNA form, the CDR3 reads TGTGCCAGCAGCGTCGGGACGTCCAACCAAGAGACCCAGTACTTC. The encoded protein is CASSVGTSNQETQYF.